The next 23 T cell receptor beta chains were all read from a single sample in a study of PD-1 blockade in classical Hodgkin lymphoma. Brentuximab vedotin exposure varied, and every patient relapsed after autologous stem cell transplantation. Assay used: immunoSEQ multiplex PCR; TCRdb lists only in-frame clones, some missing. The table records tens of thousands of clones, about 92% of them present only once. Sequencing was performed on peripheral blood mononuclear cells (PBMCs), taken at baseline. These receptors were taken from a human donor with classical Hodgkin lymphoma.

The CDR3 spells CASSQEGQGGGIQYF. The CDR3 DNA follows: TGCGCCAGCAGCCAAGAGGGACAGGGAGGAGGCATTCAGTACTTC. The rearrangement joins TRBV4-1 to TRBJ2-4, with 9 positions matching TRBD1. J lost 9 bases, V lost 0 bases, and 6 bases had no gene match. Germline V lookup: CDR1 MGHRA, CDR2 YSYEKL. The CDR3 runs to 15 residues.

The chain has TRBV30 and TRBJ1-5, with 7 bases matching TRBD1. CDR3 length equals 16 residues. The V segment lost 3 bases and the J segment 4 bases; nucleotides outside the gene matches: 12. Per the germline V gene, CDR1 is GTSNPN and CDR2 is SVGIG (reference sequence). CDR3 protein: CAWSPHSGQRNQPQHF. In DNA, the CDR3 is TGTGCCTGGAGCCCCCATTCGGGACAGAGGAATCAGCCCCAGCATTTT.

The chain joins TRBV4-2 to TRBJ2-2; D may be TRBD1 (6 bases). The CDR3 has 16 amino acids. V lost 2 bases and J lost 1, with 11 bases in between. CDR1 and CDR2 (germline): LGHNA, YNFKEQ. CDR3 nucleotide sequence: TGTGCCAGCAGCCAAATCCTCAGGGGGAACACCGGGGAGCTGTTTTTT. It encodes CASSQILRGNTGELFF.

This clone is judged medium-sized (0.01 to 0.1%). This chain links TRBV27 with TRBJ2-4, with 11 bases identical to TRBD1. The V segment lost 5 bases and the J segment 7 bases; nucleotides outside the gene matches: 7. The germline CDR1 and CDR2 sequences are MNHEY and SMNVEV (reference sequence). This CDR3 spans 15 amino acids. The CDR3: CASSPHRTGGNIQYF. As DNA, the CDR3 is TGTGCCAGCAGTCCCCATCGGACAGGGGGCAACATTCAGTACTTC.

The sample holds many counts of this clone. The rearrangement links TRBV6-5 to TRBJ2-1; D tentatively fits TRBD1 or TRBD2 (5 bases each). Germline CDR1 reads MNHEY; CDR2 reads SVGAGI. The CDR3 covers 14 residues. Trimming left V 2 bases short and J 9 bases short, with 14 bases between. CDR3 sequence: CASSYAQRGFEQFF. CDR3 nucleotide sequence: TGTGCCAGCAGTTACGCCCAGAGGGGATTTGAGCAGTTCTTC.

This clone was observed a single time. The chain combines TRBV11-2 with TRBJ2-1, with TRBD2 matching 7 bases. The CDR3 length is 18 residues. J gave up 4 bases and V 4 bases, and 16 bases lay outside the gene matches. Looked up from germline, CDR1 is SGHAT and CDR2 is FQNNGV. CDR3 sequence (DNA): TGTGCCAGCAGCTACCTCGGAGGTGAAGCGGGGCTTTACAATGAGCAGTTCTTC. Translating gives CASSYLGGEAGLYNEQFF. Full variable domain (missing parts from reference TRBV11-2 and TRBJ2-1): EAGVAQSPRYKIIEKRQSVAFWCNPISGHATLYWYQQILGQGPKLLIQFQNNGVVDDSQLPKDRFSAERLKGVDSTLKIQPAKLEDSAVYLCASSYLGGEAGLYNEQFFGPGTRLTVL.

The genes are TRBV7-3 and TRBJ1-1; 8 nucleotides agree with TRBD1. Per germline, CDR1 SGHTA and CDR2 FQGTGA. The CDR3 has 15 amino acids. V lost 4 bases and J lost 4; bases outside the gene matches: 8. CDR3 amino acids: CASSSSGGIGTEAFF. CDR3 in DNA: TGTGCCAGCAGCTCATCAGGGGGCATAGGCACTGAAGCTTTCTTT.

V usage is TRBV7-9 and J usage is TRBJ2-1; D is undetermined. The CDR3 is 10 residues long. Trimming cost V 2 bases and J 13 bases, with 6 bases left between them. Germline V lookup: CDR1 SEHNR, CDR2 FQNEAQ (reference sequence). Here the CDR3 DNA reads TGTGCCAGCAGCTTACAAGTACAGTTCTTC. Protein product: CASSLQVQFF.

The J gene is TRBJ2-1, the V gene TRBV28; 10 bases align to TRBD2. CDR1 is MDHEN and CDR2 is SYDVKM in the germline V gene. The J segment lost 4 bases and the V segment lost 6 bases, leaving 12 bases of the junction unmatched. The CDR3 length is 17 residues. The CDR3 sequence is CASRRVLAGSFYNEQFF. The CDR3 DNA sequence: TGTGCCAGCAGACGGGTACTAGCGGGATCCTTTTACAATGAGCAGTTCTTC. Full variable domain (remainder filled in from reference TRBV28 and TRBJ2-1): DVKVTQSSRYLVKRTGEKVFLECVQDMDHENMFWYRQDPGLGLRLIYFSYDVKMKEKGDIPEGYSVSREKKERFSLILESASTNQTSMYLCASRRVLAGSFYNEQFFGPGTRLTVL.

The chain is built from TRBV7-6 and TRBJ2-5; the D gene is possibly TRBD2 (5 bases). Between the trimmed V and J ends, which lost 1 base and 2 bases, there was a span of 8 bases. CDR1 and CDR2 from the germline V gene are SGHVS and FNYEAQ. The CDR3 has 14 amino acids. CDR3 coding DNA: TGTGCCAGCAGCTTAGTCTCGGGACAAGAGACCCAGTACTTC. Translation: CASSLVSGQETQYF.

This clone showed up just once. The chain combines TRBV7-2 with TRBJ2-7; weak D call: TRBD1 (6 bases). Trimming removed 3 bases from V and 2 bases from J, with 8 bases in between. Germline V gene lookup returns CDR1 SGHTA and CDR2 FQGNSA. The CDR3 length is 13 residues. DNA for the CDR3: TGTGCCAGCAGCTTGGCAGGGGCCTACGAGCAGTACTTC. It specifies CASSLAGAYEQYF.

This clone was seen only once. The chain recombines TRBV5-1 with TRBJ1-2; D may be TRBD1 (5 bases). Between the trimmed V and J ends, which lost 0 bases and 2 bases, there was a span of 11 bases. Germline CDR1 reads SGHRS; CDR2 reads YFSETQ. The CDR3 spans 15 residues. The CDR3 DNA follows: TGCGCCAGCAGCTTGGCTACAGGAGGAAACTATGGCTACACCTTC. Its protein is CASSLATGGNYGYTF.

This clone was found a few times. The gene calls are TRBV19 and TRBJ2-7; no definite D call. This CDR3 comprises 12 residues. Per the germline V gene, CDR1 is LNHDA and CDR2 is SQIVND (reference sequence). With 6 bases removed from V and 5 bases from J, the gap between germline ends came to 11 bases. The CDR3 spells CASSFGQDEQYF. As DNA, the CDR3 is TGTGCCAGTAGCTTCGGGCAGGACGAGCAGTACTTC.

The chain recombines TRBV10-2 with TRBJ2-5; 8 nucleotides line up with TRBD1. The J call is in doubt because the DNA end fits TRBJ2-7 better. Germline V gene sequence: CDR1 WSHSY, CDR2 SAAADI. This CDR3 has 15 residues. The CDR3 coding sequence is TGCGCCAGCAGAGGTCCCGGGACAGGATTTAGCGAGCAGTACTTC. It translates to CASRGPGTGFSEQYF.

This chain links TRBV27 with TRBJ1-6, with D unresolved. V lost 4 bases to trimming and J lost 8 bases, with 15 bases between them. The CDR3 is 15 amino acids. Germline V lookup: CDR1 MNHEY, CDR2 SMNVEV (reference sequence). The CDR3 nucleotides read TGTGCCAGCAGTTATCGTCGGGGAAGCTATTCACCCCTCCACTTT. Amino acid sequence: CASSYRRGSYSPLHF.

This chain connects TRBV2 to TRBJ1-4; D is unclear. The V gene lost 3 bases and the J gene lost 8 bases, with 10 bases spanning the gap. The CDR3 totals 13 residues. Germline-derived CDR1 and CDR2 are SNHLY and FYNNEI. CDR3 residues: CASSDGLWEKLFF. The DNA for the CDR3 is TGTGCCAGCAGTGATGGGTTGTGGGAAAAACTGTTTTTT.

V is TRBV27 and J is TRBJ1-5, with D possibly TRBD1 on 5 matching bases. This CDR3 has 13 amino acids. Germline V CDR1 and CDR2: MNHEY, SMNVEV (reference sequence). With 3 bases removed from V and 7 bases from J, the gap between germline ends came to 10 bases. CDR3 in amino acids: CASSFGGAQPQHF. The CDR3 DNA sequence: TGTGCCAGCAGTTTTGGAGGGGCCCAGCCCCAGCATTTT.

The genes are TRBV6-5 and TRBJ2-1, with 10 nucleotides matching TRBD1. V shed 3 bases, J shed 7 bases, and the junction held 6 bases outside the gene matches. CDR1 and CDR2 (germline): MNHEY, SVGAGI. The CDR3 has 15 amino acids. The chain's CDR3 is CASSYGTGVYNEQFF. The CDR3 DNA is TGTGCCAGCAGTTATGGGACAGGGGTTTATAATGAGCAGTTCTTC.

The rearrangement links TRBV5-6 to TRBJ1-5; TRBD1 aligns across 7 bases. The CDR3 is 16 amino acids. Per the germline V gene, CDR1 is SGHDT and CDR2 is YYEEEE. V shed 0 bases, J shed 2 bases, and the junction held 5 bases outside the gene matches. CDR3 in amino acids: CASSLGQGYGNQPQHF. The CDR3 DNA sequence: TGTGCCAGCAGCTTGGGACAGGGTTATGGCAATCAGCCCCAGCATTTT.

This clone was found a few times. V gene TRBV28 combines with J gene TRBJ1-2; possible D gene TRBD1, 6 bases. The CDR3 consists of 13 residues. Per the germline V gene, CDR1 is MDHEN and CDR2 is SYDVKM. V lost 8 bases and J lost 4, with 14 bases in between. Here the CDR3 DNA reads TGTGCCAGCTCTTTCAGGGGCACCTATGGCTACACCTTC. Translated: CASSFRGTYGYTF.

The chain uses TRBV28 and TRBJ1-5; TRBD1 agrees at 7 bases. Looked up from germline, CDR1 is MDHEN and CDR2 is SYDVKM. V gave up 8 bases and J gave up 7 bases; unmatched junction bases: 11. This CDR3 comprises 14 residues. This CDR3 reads CASGVGGLGQPQHF. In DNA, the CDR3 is TGTGCCAGCGGGGTAGGGGGCCTAGGGCAGCCCCAGCATTTT.

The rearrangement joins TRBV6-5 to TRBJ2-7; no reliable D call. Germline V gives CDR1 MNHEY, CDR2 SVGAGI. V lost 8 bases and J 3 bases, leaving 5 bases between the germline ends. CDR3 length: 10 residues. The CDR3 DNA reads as TGTGCCAGCGGCCTCTACGAGCAGTACTTC. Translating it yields CASGLYEQYF.

The CDR3 spells CASSPDRDYGYTF. CDR3 in DNA: TGCGCCAGCAGCCCTGACAGGGACTATGGCTACACCTTC. The gene calls are TRBV5-1 and TRBJ1-2; 7 bases are a match to TRBD1. This CDR3 contains 13 residues. Germline CDR1 reads SGHRS; CDR2 reads YFSETQ. The ends lost 4 bases at V and 3 bases at J; junction bases unmatched: 3.